These 13 T cell receptor beta chains were sequenced from one sample in a study of CD8+CD57+ T cells in acquired aplastic anemia. The template for TCR beta VDJ and CDR3 sequence profiling was genomic DNA. TCRdb re-called the reads through MiXCR, storing one row per CDR3 protein. This sample carries 200,000 or so distinct CDR3 sequences, less than 65% of them seen once, and the ten largest clones take about half. The sample taken for sequencing was sorted CD4+, CD8+, or CD8+CD57+ T cells (not recorded which) from PBMCs. The receptor source for this set is a human donor with severe aplastic anemia or a healthy control (not recorded which).

The genes are TRBV20-1 and TRBJ2-5, with 9 bases lining up with TRBD2. Trimming took 8 bases from V and 5 from J; bases not matched to a gene: 9. This CDR3 comprises 13 residues. The germline V gene has CDR1 DFQATT and CDR2 SNEGSKA (reference sequence). In DNA form, the CDR3 reads TGCAGTACCCTAGCGGGATTCGGTGAGACCCAGTACTTC. Translation gives CSTLAGFGETQYF.

The table lists this clonotype with many counts. V and J are TRBV19 and TRBJ2-1, with D possibly called TRBD1 or TRBD2 (5 bases each). Germline CDR1 is LNHDA and CDR2 is SQIVND (reference sequence). Between the trimmed V and J ends, which lost 5 bases and 4 bases, there was a span of 12 bases. CDR3 length: 14 residues. CDR3 coding DNA: TGTGCCAGTAGTGGGGGAAGCTTATACAATGAGCAGTTCTTC. Amino acids: CASSGGSLYNEQFF.

The chain combines TRBV2 with TRBJ1-2; TRBD1 aligns across 7 bases. Germline values: CDR1 SNHLY, CDR2 FYNNEI. J was trimmed by 6 bases and V by 8 bases; bases with no gene match: 9. The CDR3 runs 13 residues. The CDR3 DNA follows: TGTGCCAGCTTGACAGGGAGACATGATGGCTACACCTTC. This encodes CASLTGRHDGYTF.

The genes are TRBV7-9 and TRBJ2-1; TRBD1 agrees at 8 bases. The trim removed 4 bases at V and 4 bases at J, leaving 9 bases unmatched. Germline CDR1 is SEHNR and CDR2 is FQNEAQ (reference sequence). This CDR3 spans 16 amino acids. CDR3 sequence reads: CASSSGTGLKYNEQFF. CDR3 nucleotides: TGTGCCAGCAGCTCCGGGACAGGCCTTAAATACAATGAGCAGTTCTTC.

The chain has TRBV7-4 and TRBJ2-3, with a weak D call TRBD1 (6 bases). Looked up from germline, CDR1 is SGHVT and CDR2 is SQSDAQ. The CDR3 is 15 residues long. With 5 bases removed from V and 2 bases from J, the gap between germline ends came to 14 bases. DNA for the CDR3: TGTGCCAGCAGCGAGGGGGACAAGGTCACAGATACGCAGTATTTT. This codes for CASSEGDKVTDTQYF.

The chain uses TRBV6-9 and TRBJ2-7, with 8 bases aligning to TRBD1. The CDR3 consists of 14 residues. Germline V gene data show CDR1 as MNHGY and CDR2 as SVAAGI. The V and J ends lost 4 bases and 5 bases, in that order; junction bases with no gene match: 7. The CDR3 loop is CASSSRDRSHEQYF. CDR3 bases: TGTGCCAGCAGTTCCCGGGACAGGAGCCACGAGCAGTACTTC.

This clonotype was seen only once. The rearrangement links TRBV15 to TRBJ2-7; 9 bases line up with TRBD1. Per germline, CDR1 LNHNV and CDR2 YYDKDF (reference sequence). With 3 bases clipped from V and 2 bases from J, the junction kept 5 bases outside the gene matches. CDR3 length equals 15 residues. CDR3 loop: CATSRRTGDTYEQYF. As DNA, the CDR3 is TGTGCCACCAGCAGGCGGACAGGGGATACCTACGAGCAGTACTTC.

This sequence joins TRBV7-9 and TRBJ2-7; D unclear. V lost 2 bases to trimming and J lost 8 bases, with 7 bases between them. The CDR3 spans 11 residues. In germline, CDR1 is SEHNR, CDR2 FQNEAQ (reference sequence). CDR3 residues: CASSLKGKQYF. The CDR3 DNA sequence: TGTGCCAGCAGCTTAAAGGGCAAGCAGTACTTC.

This sequence joins TRBV7-9 and TRBJ1-1; D might be TRBD1 (5 bases). Trimming took 4 bases from V and 6 from J, leaving 15 bases between them. Germline-derived CDR1 and CDR2 are SEHNR and FQNEAQ (reference sequence). This CDR3 comprises 14 residues. In DNA, the CDR3 is TGTGCCAGCAGCTCGATGGTAGGGGTAGCTGAAGCTTTCTTT. It encodes CASSSMVGVAEAFF.

The sample holds a few counts of this clonotype. The chain has TRBV15 and TRBJ1-1; D is unresolved. The V and J ends lost 0 bases and 0 bases respectively, with 5 bases between them. Germline-derived CDR1 and CDR2 are LNHNV and YYDKDF (reference sequence). The CDR3 is 14 residues long. CDR3 loop: CATSREAVNTEAFF. The CDR3 bases are TGTGCCACCAGCAGAGAGGCGGTGAACACTGAAGCTTTCTTT.

This clonotype has ten or more counts. The chain carries TRBV29-1 and TRBJ2-7; 10 bases agree with TRBD1. Germline values: CDR1 SQVTM, CDR2 ANQGSEA. This CDR3 comprises 14 residues. V lost 3 bases to trimming and J lost 4 bases; unmatched junction nucleotides: 6. The CDR3 DNA is TGCAGCGTTGAGAAGGGGGACAGGGGTTACGAGCAGTACTTC. As protein: CSVEKGDRGYEQYF.

This clonotype has at least ten counts. The rearrangement links TRBV19 to TRBJ1-1; the match to TRBD1 covers 8 bases. The germline CDR1 and CDR2 sequences are LNHDA and SQIVND (reference sequence). The CDR3 has 15 residues. V trimming: 4 bases; J trimming: 1 base; junction bases outside the gene matches: 5. The CDR3 loop reads CASSTGTGENTEAFF. The CDR3 region has the DNA TGTGCCAGTAGTACCGGGACAGGTGAGAACACTGAAGCTTTCTTT.

V and J are TRBV24-1 and TRBJ2-3; no firm D call. Germline V CDR1 and CDR2: KGHDR, SFDVKD. This CDR3 is built from 15 residues. V lost 4 bases to trimming and J lost 1 base, with 11 bases between them. The CDR3: CATSDRRRGTDTQYF. CDR3 bases: TGTGCCACCAGTGACCGACGCCGGGGCACAGATACGCAGTATTTT.